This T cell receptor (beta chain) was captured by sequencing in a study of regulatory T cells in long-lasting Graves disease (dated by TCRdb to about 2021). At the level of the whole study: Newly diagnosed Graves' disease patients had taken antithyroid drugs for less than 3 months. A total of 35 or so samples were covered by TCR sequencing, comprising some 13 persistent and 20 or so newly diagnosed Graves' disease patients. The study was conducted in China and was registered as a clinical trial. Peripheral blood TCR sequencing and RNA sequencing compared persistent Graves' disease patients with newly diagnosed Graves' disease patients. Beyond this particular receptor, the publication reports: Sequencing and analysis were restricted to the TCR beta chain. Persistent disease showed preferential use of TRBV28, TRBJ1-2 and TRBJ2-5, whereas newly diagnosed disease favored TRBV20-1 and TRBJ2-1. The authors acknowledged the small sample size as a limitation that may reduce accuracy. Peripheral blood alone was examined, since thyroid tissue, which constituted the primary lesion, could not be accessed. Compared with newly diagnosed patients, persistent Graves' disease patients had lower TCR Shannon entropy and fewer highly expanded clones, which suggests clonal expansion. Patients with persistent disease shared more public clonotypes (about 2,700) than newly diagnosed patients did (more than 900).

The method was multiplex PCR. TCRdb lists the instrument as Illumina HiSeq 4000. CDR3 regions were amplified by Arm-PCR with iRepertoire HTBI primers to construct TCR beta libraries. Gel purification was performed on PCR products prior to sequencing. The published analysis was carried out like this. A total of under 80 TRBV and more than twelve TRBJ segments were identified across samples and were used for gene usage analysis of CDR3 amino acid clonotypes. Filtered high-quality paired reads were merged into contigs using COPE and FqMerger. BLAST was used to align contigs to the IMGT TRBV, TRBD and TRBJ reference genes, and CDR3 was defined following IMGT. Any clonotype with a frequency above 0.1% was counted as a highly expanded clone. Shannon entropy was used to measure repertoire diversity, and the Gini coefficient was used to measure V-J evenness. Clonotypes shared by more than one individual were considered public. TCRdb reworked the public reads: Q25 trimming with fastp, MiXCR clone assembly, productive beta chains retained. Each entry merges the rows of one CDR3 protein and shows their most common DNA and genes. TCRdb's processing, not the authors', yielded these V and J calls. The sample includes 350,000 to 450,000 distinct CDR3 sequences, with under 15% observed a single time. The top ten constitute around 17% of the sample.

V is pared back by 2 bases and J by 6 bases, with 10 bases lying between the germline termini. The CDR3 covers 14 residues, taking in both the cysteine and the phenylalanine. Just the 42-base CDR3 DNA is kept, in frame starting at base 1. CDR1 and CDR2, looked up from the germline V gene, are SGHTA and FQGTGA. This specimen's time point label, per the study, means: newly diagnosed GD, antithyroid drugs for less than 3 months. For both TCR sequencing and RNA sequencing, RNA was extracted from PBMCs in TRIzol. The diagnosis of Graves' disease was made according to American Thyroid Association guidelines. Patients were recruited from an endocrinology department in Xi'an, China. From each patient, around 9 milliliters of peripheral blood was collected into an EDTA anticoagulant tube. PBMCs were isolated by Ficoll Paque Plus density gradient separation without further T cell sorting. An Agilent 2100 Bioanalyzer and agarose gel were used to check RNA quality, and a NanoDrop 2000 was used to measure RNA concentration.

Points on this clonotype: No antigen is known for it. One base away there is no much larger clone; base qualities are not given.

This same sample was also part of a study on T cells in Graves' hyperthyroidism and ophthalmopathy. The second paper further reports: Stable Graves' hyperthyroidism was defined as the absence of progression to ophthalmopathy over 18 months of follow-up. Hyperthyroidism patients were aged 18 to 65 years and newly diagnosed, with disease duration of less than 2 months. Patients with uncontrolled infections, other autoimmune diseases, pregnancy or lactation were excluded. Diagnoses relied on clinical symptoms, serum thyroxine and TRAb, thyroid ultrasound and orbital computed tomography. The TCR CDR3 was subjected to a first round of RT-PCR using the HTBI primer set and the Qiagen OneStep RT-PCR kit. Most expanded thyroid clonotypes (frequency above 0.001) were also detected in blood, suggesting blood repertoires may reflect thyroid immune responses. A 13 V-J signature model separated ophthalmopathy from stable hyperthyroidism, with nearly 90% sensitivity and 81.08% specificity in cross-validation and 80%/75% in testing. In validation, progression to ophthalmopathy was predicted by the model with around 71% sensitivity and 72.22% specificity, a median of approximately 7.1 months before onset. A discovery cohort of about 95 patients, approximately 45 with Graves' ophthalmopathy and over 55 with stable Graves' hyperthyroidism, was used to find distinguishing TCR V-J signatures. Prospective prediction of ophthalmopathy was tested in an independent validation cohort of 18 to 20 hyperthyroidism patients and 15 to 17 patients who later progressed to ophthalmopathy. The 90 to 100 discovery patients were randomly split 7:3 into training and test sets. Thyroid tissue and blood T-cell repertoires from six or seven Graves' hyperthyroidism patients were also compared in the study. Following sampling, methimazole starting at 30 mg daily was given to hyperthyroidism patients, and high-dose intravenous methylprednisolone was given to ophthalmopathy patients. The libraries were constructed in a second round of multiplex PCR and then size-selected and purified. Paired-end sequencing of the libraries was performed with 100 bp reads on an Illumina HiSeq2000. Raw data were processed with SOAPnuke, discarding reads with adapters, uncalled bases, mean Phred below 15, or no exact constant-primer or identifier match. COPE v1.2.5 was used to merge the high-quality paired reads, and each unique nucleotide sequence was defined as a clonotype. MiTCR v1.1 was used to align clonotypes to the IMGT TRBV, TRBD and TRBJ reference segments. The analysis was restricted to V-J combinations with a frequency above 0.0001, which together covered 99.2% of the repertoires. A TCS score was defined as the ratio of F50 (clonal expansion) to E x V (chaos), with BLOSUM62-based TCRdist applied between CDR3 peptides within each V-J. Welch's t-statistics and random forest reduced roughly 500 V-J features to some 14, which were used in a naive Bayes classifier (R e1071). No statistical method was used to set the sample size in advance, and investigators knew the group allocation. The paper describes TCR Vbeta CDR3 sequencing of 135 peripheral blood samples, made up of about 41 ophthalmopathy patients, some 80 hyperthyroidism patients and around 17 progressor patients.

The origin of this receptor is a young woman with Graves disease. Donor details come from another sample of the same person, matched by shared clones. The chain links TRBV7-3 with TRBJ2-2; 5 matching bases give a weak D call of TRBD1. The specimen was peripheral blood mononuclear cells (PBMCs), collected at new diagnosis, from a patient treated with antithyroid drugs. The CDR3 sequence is CASSLQGIAGELFF. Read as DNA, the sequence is TGTGCCAGCAGCTTACAGGGTATCGCCGGGGAGCTGTTTTTT. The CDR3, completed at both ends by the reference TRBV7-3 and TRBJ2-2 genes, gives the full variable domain GAGVSQTPSNKVTEKGKYVELRCDPISGHTALYWYRQSLGQGPEFLIYFQGTGAADDSGLPNDRFFAVRPEGSVSTLKIQRTERGDSAVYLCASSLQGIAGELFFGEGSRLTVL.